One T cell receptor beta chain is described in this entry. Antigen: not known. This record belongs to a study of cytomegalovirus exposure and HLA in healthy donors. Study conclusions and caveats: In terms of immune exposure information, only CMV serostatus was available. Researchers reported that a few CMV-associated chains were confirmed in vitro as CMV antigen-specific.

The PCR ran on 60 Vbeta and 13 Jbeta primers. This table comes from immunoSEQ multiplex PCR, and its TCRdb copy is limited to in-frame clones, with some not included. The table lists 150,000 to 200,000 clones, 80% of them singletons. The receptor was derived from a man aged 30 to 39 in good health and CMV-seropositive. Sequencing was done on a sample of PBMCs.

CDR3 coding DNA: TGTGCCAGCGAGCGGGGGGGTTACACCGGGGAGCTGTTTTTT. This encodes CASERGGYTGELFF. The rearrangement links TRBV13 to TRBJ2-2; the match to TRBD2 covers 10 bases. V lost 8 bases and J lost 3; bases outside the gene matches: 3. There are 14 residues in the CDR3. Germline loops: CDR1 PRHDT, CDR2 FYEKMQ (reference sequence).